This T cell receptor beta chain was found in a study of blood T cell repertoires in COVID-19. Overall study: The study drew acute and convalescent COVID-19 samples from the United States, Italy and Spain. In each case, the material was cDNA or gDNA derived from T cells, B-cell-depleted T cells, or PBMCs.

In the authors' workflow: Amplified reference gene primers provided the basis for estimating nucleated cell counts. Clones were read by immunoSEQ multiplex PCR, and TCRdb kept only the in-frame ones, dropping some. That table furnishes V, J and clone size, whereas the DNA furnished D and trimming. The sample contains fewer than 130,000 clones, 72% of which appear only once. Material: peripheral blood. This TCR was recovered from a woman aged 55-69 years with acute or convalescent COVID-19.

The CDR3 coding sequence is TGTGCCAGCAGCCAAGTGGTCAGGCCGGGGGGATATAGCAATCAGCCCCAGCATTTT. It is translated as CASSQVVRPGGYSNQPQHF. The chain employs TRBV4-2 and TRBJ1-5, with D tentatively TRBD1 (5 bases). The CDR3 consists of 19 residues. V lost 1 base, J lost 0 bases, and 19 bases lay in between. Germline assignment: CDR1 LGHNA and CDR2 YNFKEQ.